The sequence of this TCR beta chain was determined in a study of shared clonotypes between healthy human individuals. Study-wide points: At large depth, rarefaction still showed sorted-subset sequencing to be incomplete.

Concerning this clone: As yet, its antigen is unknown.

Using immunoSEQ multiplex PCR, the repertoire was profiled, and TCRdb retains in-frame clones only, with some absent. The sample lists 2 million to 3 million clones; 80% to 95% were seen once. The V gene end was trimmed by 6 bases and the J gene end by 6 bases; junction bases not matched to a gene: 14. Germline lookup yields CDR1 SGHTA and CDR2 FQGNSA. This CDR3 comprises 16 residues. V usage is TRBV7-2 and J usage is TRBJ2-1; 7 positions agree with TRBD2. Sequencing was performed on naive CD4+ T cells from PBMCs. Indicated subset: CD45RA+ positively selected. This receptor was taken from a young man in good health. Some clones in this sample may be carry-over from other donors' samples. DNA of the CDR3: TGTGCCAGCAGAAAAAGGACATTAGCGGGTTTCAATGAGCAGTTCTTC. Translation: CASRKRTLAGFNEQFF.